Listed here are 17 T cell receptor beta chains from one sample, sequenced in a study of regulatory T cells in long-lasting Graves disease. With iRepertoire HTBI primers and Arm-PCR of CDR3 regions, TCR beta libraries were built. TCRdb analysed the multiplex PCR reads with MiXCR anew, one entry per CDR3 protein. The table shows hundreds of thousands of distinct CDR3 sequences, with 20% to 25% occurring only once. Time point reported: persistent/refractory GD, antithyroid drugs over 5 years with positive TRAb. After RNA was extracted from PBMCs, the TCR library was made from it. Sequenced here: peripheral blood mononuclear cells (PBMCs), sampled when the disease was refractory, from a patient treated with antithyroid drugs. All receptors come from a female donor with Graves disease.

This clonotype was found many times. This chain uses TRBV20-1 with TRBJ1-5; the D gene is possibly TRBD1 (5 bases). This CDR3 has 12 residues. Germline CDR1 reads DFQATT; CDR2 reads SNEGSKA (reference sequence). V was pared by 5 bases and J by 4 bases, with 9 bases between. This CDR3 is CSASDTNQPQHF. For the CDR3, the DNA is TGCAGTGCTTCGGACACTAATCAGCCCCAGCATTTT.

This clonotype was observed a handful of times. This chain connects TRBV7-2 to TRBJ2-5; D ambiguous. The CDR3 runs 15 residues. Trimming took 0 bases from V and 1 from J, leaving 9 bases between them. Germline V gives CDR1 SGHTA, CDR2 FQGNSA. The CDR3 loop reads CASSLAVTTQETQYF. The CDR3 region has the DNA TGTGCCAGCAGCTTAGCTGTCACCACCCAAGAGACCCAGTACTTC.

This chain joins TRBV19 and TRBJ1-2, with D perhaps TRBD1 (6 bases). Germline CDR1 reads LNHDA; CDR2 reads SQIVND (reference sequence). This CDR3 spans 14 amino acids. V was pared by 7 bases and J by 7 bases, with 19 bases between. The CDR3 DNA follows: TGTGCCAGTAAGGAAGACAGGCTCGTTGGTGGCTACACCTTC. Amino acids: CASKEDRLVGGYTF.

This clonotype showed up many times. The chain is built from TRBV3-1 and TRBJ1-2; D gene unclear. V was shortened by 0 bases and J by 3 bases, with 11 bases between the two germline ends. From germline, CDR1 is LGHDT and CDR2 YNNKEL (reference sequence). This CDR3 region has 15 residues. CDR3 DNA: TGTGCCAGCAGCCAAGATGGCATCCCGGACTATGGCTACACCTTC. Protein sequence: CASSQDGIPDYGYTF.

This clonotype has a handful of counts. The chain links TRBV2 to TRBJ2-1; D ambiguous. Per germline, CDR1 SNHLY and CDR2 FYNNEI. This CDR3 has 13 amino acids. V was trimmed by 9 bases and J by 6 bases, leaving 15 bases between them. CDR3 coding DNA: TGTGCCAGGGGTGGGGAAAGAACCAATGAGCAGTTCTTC. This gives the protein CARGGERTNEQFF.

This clonotype has a count of ten or more. The chain uses TRBV12-3 or TRBV12-4 and TRBJ2-5; D unclear. V was cut by 6 bases and J by 7 bases, with 9 bases left in between. The length of the CDR3 is 11 residues. CDR3 residues: CASRGRGTQYF. The CDR3 bases are TGTGCCAGCAGAGGACGAGGGACCCAGTACTTC.

The chain carries TRBV7-2 and TRBJ2-7; 7 bases fit TRBD2. This CDR3 has 15 residues. Germline assignment: CDR1 SGHTA and CDR2 FQGNSA. V lost 5 bases and J lost 0; bases outside the gene matches: 7. The CDR3 sequence: CASSVSGKSSYEQYF. The CDR3 DNA is TGTGCCAGCAGCGTAAGCGGGAAAAGCTCCTACGAGCAGTACTTC. Based on the CDR3 plus reference TRBV7-2 and TRBJ2-7, the full variable domain is GAGVSQSPSNKVTEKGKDVELRCDPISGHTALYWYRQSLGQGLEFLIYFQGNSAPDKSGLPSDRFSAERTGGSVSTLTIQRTQQEDSAVYLCASSVSGKSSYEQYFGPGTRLTVT.

This clonotype was observed a handful of times. The J gene is TRBJ2-4, the V gene TRBV3-1, with no clear D. Deletions cut 0 bases from V and 5 bases from J, with 8 bases between. The CDR3 runs 14 residues. Germline lookup yields CDR1 LGHDT and CDR2 YNNKEL (reference sequence). The CDR3 nucleotides are TGTGCCAGCAGCCAAGAACAGCGAGAAAACATTCAGTACTTC. It codes for CASSQEQRENIQYF. The full variable domain, rest sourced from reference TRBV3-1 and TRBJ2-4, is DTAVSQTPKYLVTQMGNDKSIKCEQNLGHDTMYWYKQDSKKFLKIMFSYNNKELIINETVPNRFSPKSPDKAHLNLHINSLELGDSAVYFCASSQEQRENIQYFGAGTRLSVL.

This clonotype was seen at least ten times. This chain connects TRBV28 to TRBJ2-5; 11 bases are a match to TRBD1. This CDR3 has 15 residues. Trimming at V came to 4 bases and at J to 2 bases, leaving 3 bases not matched to a gene. Germline-derived CDR1 and CDR2 are MDHEN and SYDVKM. CDR3: CASSSGTGGQETQYF. CDR3 in DNA: TGTGCCAGCAGTTCCGGGACAGGGGGTCAAGAGACCCAGTACTTC.

V is TRBV30 and J is TRBJ2-2, with 13 bases lining up with TRBD2. V gave up 3 bases and J gave up 4 bases; unmatched junction bases: 5. The CDR3 consists of 16 residues. Germline loops: CDR1 GTSNPN, CDR2 SVGIG (reference sequence). The CDR3 bases are TGTGCCTGGAGGACTAGCGGGAGGCATCGCACCGGGGAGCTGTTTTTT. Translation gives CAWRTSGRHRTGELFF.

This clonotype was detected many times. The chain carries TRBV3-1 and TRBJ1-6; D is ambiguous. The germline V and J ends were trimmed by 2 bases and 9 bases, with 8 bases remaining between them. Germline assignment: CDR1 LGHDT and CDR2 YNNKEL (reference sequence). This CDR3 is 13 amino acids long. The CDR3 loop reads CASSQQTGSPLHF. CDR3 nucleotides: TGTGCCAGCAGCCAACAGACTGGTTCACCCCTCCACTTT.

This clonotype turned up a few times. The chain has TRBV20-1 and TRBJ2-1, with 7 nucleotides matching TRBD1. Trimming removed 0 bases from V and 0 bases from J; junction bases left unmatched: 8. Germline V lookup: CDR1 DFQATT, CDR2 SNEGSKA (reference sequence). The CDR3 has 17 amino acids. The CDR3 nucleotides read TGCAGTGCTAGAGAAATTGGACGGGACAGCTCCTACAATGAGCAGTTCTTC. Translation gives CSAREIGRDSSYNEQFF.

J is TRBJ2-7 and V is TRBV7-9, with a possible D match to TRBD2 (6 bases). The last part of the DNA fits TRBJ2-1 better; the J call may be wrong. CDR1 is SEHNR, CDR2 FQNEAQ, per germline (reference sequence). This CDR3 has 14 amino acids. The CDR3 region has the DNA TGTGCCAGCAGCTTGGGGCTAGCGAACAATGAGCAGTTCTTC. It is translated as CASSLGLANNEQFF.

This clonotype was counted only a few times. The J gene is TRBJ2-5, the V gene TRBV5-6; the D call may be TRBD1 or TRBD2 (5 bases each). The V gene lost 0 bases and the J gene lost 11 bases, with 14 bases spanning the gap. Per germline, CDR1 SGHDT and CDR2 YYEEEE. The CDR3 runs to 13 residues. This CDR3 reads CASSLAGAQVQYF. The DNA for the CDR3 is TGTGCCAGCAGCTTGGCCGGGGCCCAGGTACAGTACTTC.

The V and J genes are TRBV24-1 and TRBJ2-7; TRBD1 is a possible D gene (6 bases). The germline V gene has CDR1 KGHDR and CDR2 SFDVKD. This CDR3 contains 11 residues. The V end lost 4 bases, the J end lost 8 bases, and 8 bases lay between the germline ends. CDR3 DNA: TGTGCCACCAGTGACAGGGGTAAGCAGTACTTC. Translating gives CATSDRGKQYF.

This clonotype has at least ten counts. The chain recombines TRBV11-1 with TRBJ2-4, with 7 bases aligning to TRBD2. CDR3 length: 13 residues. CDR1 is SGHAT and CDR2 is FQDESV in the germline V gene (reference sequence). V shed 5 bases and J 8 bases; nucleotides not matched to a gene: 6. CDR3 DNA sequence: TGTGCCAGCAGCCTTCCGGGGAGGGACATTCAGTACTTC. It yields the protein CASSLPGRDIQYF.

This clonotype has a count of ten or more. The J gene is TRBJ1-3, the V gene TRBV28; D not certain. This CDR3 spans 16 amino acids. Trimming cost V 7 bases and J 0 bases, with 16 bases left between them. Germline CDR1 is MDHEN and CDR2 is SYDVKM. For the CDR3, the DNA is TGTGCCAGCAAGGGAGCGGGCCCTAGCTCTGGAAACACCATATATTTT. Amino acids: CASKGAGPSSGNTIYF.